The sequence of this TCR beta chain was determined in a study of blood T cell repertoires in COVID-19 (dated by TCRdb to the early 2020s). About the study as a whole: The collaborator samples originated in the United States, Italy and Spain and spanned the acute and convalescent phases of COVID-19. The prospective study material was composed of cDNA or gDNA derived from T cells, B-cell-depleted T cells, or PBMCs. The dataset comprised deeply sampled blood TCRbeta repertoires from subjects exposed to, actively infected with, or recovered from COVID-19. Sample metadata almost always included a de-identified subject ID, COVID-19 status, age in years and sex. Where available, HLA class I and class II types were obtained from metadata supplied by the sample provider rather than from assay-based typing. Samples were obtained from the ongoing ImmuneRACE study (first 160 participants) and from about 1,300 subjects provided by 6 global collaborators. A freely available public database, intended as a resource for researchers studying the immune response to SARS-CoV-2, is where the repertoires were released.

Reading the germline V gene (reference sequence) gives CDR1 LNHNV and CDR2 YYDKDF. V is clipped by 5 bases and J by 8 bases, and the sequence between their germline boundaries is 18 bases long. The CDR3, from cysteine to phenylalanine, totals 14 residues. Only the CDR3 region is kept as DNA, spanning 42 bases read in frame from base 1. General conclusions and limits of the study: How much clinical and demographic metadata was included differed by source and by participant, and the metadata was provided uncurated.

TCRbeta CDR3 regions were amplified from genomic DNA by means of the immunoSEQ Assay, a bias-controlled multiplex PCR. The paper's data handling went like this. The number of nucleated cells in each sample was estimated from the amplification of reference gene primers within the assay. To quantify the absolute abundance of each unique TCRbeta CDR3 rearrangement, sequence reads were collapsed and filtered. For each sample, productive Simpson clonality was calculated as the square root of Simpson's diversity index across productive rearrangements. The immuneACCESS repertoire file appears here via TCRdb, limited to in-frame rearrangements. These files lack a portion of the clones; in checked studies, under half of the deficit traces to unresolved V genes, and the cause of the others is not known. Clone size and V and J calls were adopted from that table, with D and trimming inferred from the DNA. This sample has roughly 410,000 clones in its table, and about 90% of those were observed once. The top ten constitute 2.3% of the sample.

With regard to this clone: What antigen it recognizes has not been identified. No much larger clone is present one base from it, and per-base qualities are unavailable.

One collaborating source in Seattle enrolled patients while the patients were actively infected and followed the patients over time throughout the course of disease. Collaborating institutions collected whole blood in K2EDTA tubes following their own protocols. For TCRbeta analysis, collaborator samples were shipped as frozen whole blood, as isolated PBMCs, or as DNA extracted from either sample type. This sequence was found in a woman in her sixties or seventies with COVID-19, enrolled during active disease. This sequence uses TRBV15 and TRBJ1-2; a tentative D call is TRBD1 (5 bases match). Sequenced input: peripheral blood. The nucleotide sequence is TGTGCCACCAGCCGAAGCGGGGGGTCGGAGGGCTACACCTTC. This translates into CATSRSGGSEGYTF.